These 27 T cell receptor beta chains were all obtained from the same sample, sequenced in a study of blood T cell repertoires in COVID-19. Produced via immunoSEQ multiplex PCR; TCRdb's table is partial and in-frame only. The table has about 440,000 clones, around 89% seen once; the top ten hold about 4.3%. The sequenced sample was peripheral blood. These receptors were taken from a woman aged 25-40 years with acute or convalescent COVID-19.

This CDR3 reads CASSQEGGTAGELFF. The CDR3 DNA is TGCGCCAGCAGCCAAGAGGGGGGTACCGCCGGGGAGCTGTTTTTT. The V gene is TRBV4-1, the J gene TRBJ2-2; D is possibly TRBD2 (6 bases). The V end was cut by 0 bases, the J end by 6 bases, with 11 bases between. This CDR3 region has 15 residues. The germline V gene encodes CDR1 MGHRA and CDR2 YSYEKL.

The rearrangement uses TRBV9 and TRBJ2-7; D might be TRBD2 (6 bases). Germline V lookup: CDR1 SGDLS, CDR2 YYNGEE. The CDR3 totals 14 residues. Trimming removed 0 bases at V and 7 bases at J, with 14 bases between. CDR3 DNA sequence: TGTGCCAGCAGCGTAGACGGGACTCCTTTGGAGCAGTACTTC. Its protein product is CASSVDGTPLEQYF.

Here the CDR3 reads CASSLALQVLNYGYTF. CDR3 nucleotide sequence: TGTGCCAGCAGCTTGGCTCTCCAGGTCCTTAACTATGGCTACACCTTC. The chain joins TRBV5-6 to TRBJ1-2; D is ambiguous. From germline, CDR1 is SGHDT and CDR2 YYEEEE. V lost 0 bases and J 1 base, leaving 13 bases between the germline ends. The CDR3 has 16 amino acids.

Only one count was recorded for this clone. V and J are TRBV3-1 (or the pseudogene TRBV3-2) and TRBJ1-2; D is undetermined. CDR1 is LGHDT and CDR2 is YNNKEL in the germline V gene (reference sequence). The CDR3 runs 14 residues. The V end lost 4 bases, the J end lost 8 bases, and 17 bases lay between the germline ends. CDR3 sequence: CASSPSPLGLGYTF. The CDR3 nucleotides are TGTGCCAGCAGCCCCTCCCCCCTAGGCTTAGGCTACACCTTC.

V is TRBV28 and J is TRBJ1-4; perhaps TRBD1 as D (6 bases). The V gene's germline CDR1 is MDHEN and CDR2 SYDVKM. The CDR3 sequence is 15 residues long. Deletions cut 7 bases from V and 0 bases from J, with 12 bases between. In nucleotides, the CDR3 is TGTGCCAGCACCCGAGGGGGGGCAACTAATGAAAAACTGTTTTTT. Translation: CASTRGGATNEKLFF.

The chain is built from TRBV6-5 and TRBJ1-1; 7 bases agree with TRBD1. The germline CDR1 and CDR2 sequences are MNHEY and SVGAGI. V gave up 8 bases and J gave up 0 bases; unmatched junction bases: 6. CDR3 length: 14 amino acids. In DNA form, the CDR3 reads TGTGCCAGCCAAAAGGACAGGATGAACACTGAAGCTTTCTTT. This sequence encodes CASQKDRMNTEAFF.

The V gene is TRBV5-4, the J gene TRBJ2-5, with TRBD2 matching over 10 bases. J lost 5 bases, V lost 4 bases, and 11 bases had no gene match. The CDR3 is 16 amino acids. The germline V gene has CDR1 SGHNT and CDR2 YYREEE (reference sequence). CDR3 in amino acids: CASSTRAGGPGETQYF. CDR3 nucleotide sequence: TGTGCCAGCAGCACTAGAGCGGGGGGGCCGGGGGAGACCCAGTACTTC.

The chain couples TRBV18 to TRBJ1-4; the D gene is possibly TRBD1 (6 bases). V was shortened by 6 bases and J by 0 bases, with 11 bases between the two germline ends. Germline CDR1 and CDR2: KGHSH and LQKENI. The CDR3 runs 15 residues. The DNA of the CDR3 is TGTGCCAGCTCGTCTCAGGGGACAACTAATGAAAAACTGTTTTTT. Protein product: CASSSQGTTNEKLFF.

V usage is TRBV25-1 and J usage is TRBJ1-1, with 7 positions matching TRBD1. Germline CDR1 is MGHDK and CDR2 is SYGVNS. V shed 2 bases, J shed 3 bases, and the junction held 6 bases outside the gene matches. The CDR3 consists of 15 residues. The CDR3 region is CASSEHATGYTEAFF. Written as DNA, the CDR3 is TGTGCCAGCAGTGAACACGCGACAGGGTACACTGAAGCTTTCTTT.

For the CDR3, the DNA is TGCGCAACAGGCCCGAGAACTGAAGCTTTCTTT. Protein sequence: CATGPRTEAFF. V is TRBV20-1 and J is TRBJ1-1; D perhaps matches TRBD1 (5 bases). CDR3 length equals 11 residues. CDR1 and CDR2 from the germline V gene are DFQATT and SNEGSKA (reference sequence).

Regarding this clone: Within the sample, other DNA sequences also encode this same CDR3. V is TRBV18 and J is TRBJ1-5; D perhaps matches TRBD1 (6 bases). V was shortened by 2 bases and J by 4 bases, with 6 bases between the two germline ends. In germline, CDR1 is KGHSH, CDR2 LQKENI. CDR3 length equals 13 residues. DNA of the CDR3: TGTGCCAGCTCACCAACAGGGAATCAGCCCCAGCATTTT. Translating it yields CASSPTGNQPQHF.

This clone was seen a single time. V gene TRBV3-1 (or the pseudogene TRBV3-2) combines with J gene TRBJ1-2; D unclear. Deletions cut 0 bases from V and 8 bases from J, with 13 bases between. This CDR3 has 14 amino acids. Germline V CDR1 and CDR2: LGHDT, YNNKEL (reference sequence). CDR3 amino acids: CASSQDWRAGGYTF. In DNA form, the CDR3 reads TGTGCCAGCAGCCAAGATTGGAGGGCAGGCGGCTACACCTTC.

A single count supports this clone. Sequence at one end of the junction differs from germline and may be a read error. The chain links TRBV7-9 to TRBJ2-7; 8 bases line up with TRBD1. The CDR3 runs to 11 residues. Germline V lookup: CDR1 SEHNR, CDR2 FQNEAQ (reference sequence). DNA of the CDR3: TGTGCCAGCAGCCCGTTGACAGGGGATGACTTC. As protein: CASSPLTGDDF.

The V gene is TRBV5-4, the J gene TRBJ1-3; TRBD1 agrees at 8 bases. Germline CDR1 reads SGHNT; CDR2 reads YYREEE (reference sequence). The CDR3 length is 15 residues. V lost 4 bases to trimming and J lost 2 bases; unmatched junction nucleotides: 5. The CDR3 sequence is CASSRDRGTGNTIYF. CDR3 sequence (DNA): TGTGCCAGCAGCCGCGACAGGGGTACTGGAAACACCATATATTTT.

The rearrangement joins TRBV19 to TRBJ2-2; TRBD1 matches at 7 bases. Losses at the gene ends were 0 bases for V and 4 bases for J; bases not matched to a gene: 8. CDR3 length: 17 amino acids. Germline loops: CDR1 LNHDA, CDR2 SQIVND (reference sequence). The CDR3, as DNA: TGTGCCAGTAGTATAGATACGAAACAGGGGACCACCGGGGAGCTGTTTTTT. Translating gives CASSIDTKQGTTGELFF.

The chain couples TRBV20-1 to TRBJ2-3; 7 bases are shared with TRBD2. V lost 3 bases and J lost 2; bases outside the gene matches: 5. Germline V gene data show CDR1 as DFQATT and CDR2 as SNEGSKA (reference sequence). The CDR3 has 14 residues. CDR3 protein: CSASRAGDTDTQYF. DNA of the CDR3: TGCAGTGCTAGTCGCGCGGGGGACACAGATACGCAGTATTTT.

This rearrangement joins TRBV5-4 to TRBJ1-1, with 7 bases lining up with TRBD1. CDR3 length equals 15 residues. V shed 5 bases, J shed 5 bases, and the junction held 12 bases outside the gene matches. Germline assignment: CDR1 SGHNT and CDR2 YYREEE (reference sequence). CDR3 loop: CASRPTGRSSTEAFF. The DNA for the CDR3 is TGTGCCAGCAGGCCGACAGGGAGGAGTAGTACTGAAGCTTTCTTT. Based on the CDR3 plus reference TRBV5-4 and TRBJ1-1, the full variable domain is ETGVTQSPTHLIKTRGQQVTLRCSSQSGHNTVSWYQQALGQGPQFIFQYYREEENGRGNFPPRFSGLQFPNYSSELNVNALELDDSALYLCASRPTGRSSTEAFFGQGTRLTVV.

The rearrangement joins TRBV5-1 to TRBJ2-1, with D tentatively TRBD2 (6 bases). Trimming removed 9 bases at V and 1 base at J, with 11 bases between. Germline values: CDR1 SGHRS, CDR2 YFSETQ. This CDR3 region has 13 residues. CDR3 DNA: TGCGCCACCGGCCGGGAGTCCTACAATGAGCAGTTCTTC. Translation: CATGRESYNEQFF. The whole variable domain, remainder taken from reference TRBV5-1 and TRBJ2-1, is KAGVTQTPRYLIKTRGQQVTLSCSPISGHRSVSWYQQTPGQGLQFLFEYFSETQRNKGNFPGRFSGRQFSNSRSEMNVSTLELGDSALYLCATGRESYNEQFFGPGTRLTVL.

The chain combines TRBV5-8 with TRBJ1-4, with 9 bases fitting TRBD1. V was pared by 4 bases and J by 7 bases, with 17 bases of the junction left unmatched. The CDR3 is made up of 18 amino acids. Germline CDR1 is SGHTS and CDR2 is YDEGEE. CDR3 region: CASSPGLQGAGGSEKLFF. The CDR3 DNA is TGTGCCAGCAGCCCCGGACTACAGGGGGCGGGTGGTAGTGAAAAACTGTTTTTT.

The J gene is TRBJ1-1, the V gene TRBV10-1; D unclear. The CDR3 is 13 amino acids. The V and J ends lost 3 bases and 0 bases respectively, with 5 bases between them. Per germline, CDR1 WNHNN and CDR2 SYGVQD (reference sequence). The DNA of the CDR3 is TGCGCCAGCAGTGAATCGGTGAACACTGAAGCTTTCTTT. It yields the protein CASSESVNTEAFF.

This clone was seen only a few times. The chain has TRBV28 and TRBJ1-2; tentative D call: TRBD1 (5 bases). The CDR3 length is 13 residues. Per germline, CDR1 MDHEN and CDR2 SYDVKM. The V end lost 11 bases, the J end lost 5 bases, and 18 bases lay between the germline ends. CDR3 protein: CAAGSPRGYGYTF. The CDR3 DNA sequence: TGTGCCGCGGGGAGCCCTAGGGGATATGGCTACACCTTC.

The count of this clone is one. This sample includes further DNA sequences coding for the same CDR3. The CDR3: CASSLDGSSYNEQFF. CDR3 coding DNA: TGTGCCAGCAGCTTGGACGGGAGCTCCTACAATGAGCAGTTCTTC. The chain recombines TRBV5-4 with TRBJ2-1, with TRBD2 as a possible D gene (6 bases). V was pared by 0 bases and J by 0 bases, with 7 bases between. CDR3 length equals 15 residues. CDR1 and CDR2 (germline): SGHNT, YYREEE (reference sequence).

For the CDR3, the DNA is TGTGCCAGCAGTTACTCGTGGGTAGCGGGGGACTACGAGCAGTACTTC. Its protein product is CASSYSWVAGDYEQYF. The rearrangement links TRBV6-2 or TRBV6-3 to TRBJ2-7; 9 bases fit TRBD2. V shed 0 bases and J 3 bases; nucleotides not matched to a gene: 6. Germline V gene data show CDR1 as MNHEY and CDR2 as SVGEGT. The CDR3 sequence is 16 residues long.

The chain recombines TRBV25-1 with TRBJ1-4, with a possible D match to TRBD1 (6 bases). The CDR3 runs to 16 residues. Trimming cost V 5 bases and J 7 bases, with 20 bases left between them. Germline CDR1 reads MGHDK; CDR2 reads SYGVNS. CDR3 nucleotide sequence: TGTGCCAGCAGTCAGGGCTTGGTAAACAGGGTTGAAAAACTGTTTTTT. Translation gives CASSQGLVNRVEKLFF. The variable domain in full, with the rest retrieved from reference TRBV25-1 and TRBJ1-4, is EADIYQTPRYLVIGTGKKITLECSQTMGHDKMYWYQQDPGMELHLIHYSYGVNSTEKGDLSSESTVSRIRTEHFPLTLESARPSHTSQYLCASSQGLVNRVEKLFFGSGTQLSVL.

The chain combines TRBV3-1 (or the pseudogene TRBV3-2) with TRBJ2-5, with D perhaps matching TRBD1 (6 bases). The CDR3 contains 17 residues. V was trimmed by 4 bases and J by 0 bases, leaving 18 bases between them. CDR1 LGHDT and CDR2 YNNKEL come from the germline V gene (reference sequence). The CDR3 DNA is TGTGCCAGCAGCCTGTACAGCACCGGGACAAACCAAGAGACCCAGTACTTC. Its protein product is CASSLYSTGTNQETQYF.

This clone occurred once. The chain has TRBV7-3 and TRBJ1-2; TRBD1 matches 9 bases. Trimming at V came to 4 bases and at J to 14 bases, leaving 8 bases not matched to a gene. Looked up from germline, CDR1 is SGHTA and CDR2 is FQGTGA. The CDR3 spans 12 residues. The CDR3 DNA follows: TGTGCCAGCAGCTCGTACAGGGGGCTGTGGACCTTC. Translated: CASSSYRGLWTF. The whole variable domain, remainder taken from reference TRBV7-3 and TRBJ1-2, is GAGVSQTPSNKVTEKGKYVELRCDPISGHTALYWYRQSLGQGPEFLIYFQGTGAADDSGLPNDRFFAVRPEGSVSTLKIQRTERGDSAVYLCASSSYRGLWTFGSGTRLTVV.

J is TRBJ2-7 and V is TRBV18; 10 bases are a match to TRBD2. This CDR3 is built from 15 residues. CDR1 and CDR2 from the germline V gene are KGHSH and LQKENI. The J segment lost 1 base and the V segment lost 6 bases, leaving 6 bases of the junction unmatched. The CDR3 loop reads CASSPDSGGSYEQYF. The CDR3 DNA follows: TGTGCCAGCTCCCCAGATAGCGGGGGGTCCTACGAGCAGTACTTC.